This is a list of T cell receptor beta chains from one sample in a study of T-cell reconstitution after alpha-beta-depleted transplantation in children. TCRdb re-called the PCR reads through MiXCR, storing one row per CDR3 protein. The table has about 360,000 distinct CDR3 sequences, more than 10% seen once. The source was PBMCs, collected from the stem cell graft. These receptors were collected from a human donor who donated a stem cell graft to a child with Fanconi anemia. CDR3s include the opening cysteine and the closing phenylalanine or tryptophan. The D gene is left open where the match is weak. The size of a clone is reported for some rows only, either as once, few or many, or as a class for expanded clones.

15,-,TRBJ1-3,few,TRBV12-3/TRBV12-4,TGTGCCAGCAGAAGAGGGGCCAGCTCTGGAAACACCATATATTTT,CASRRGASSGNTIYF
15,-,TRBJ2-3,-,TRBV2,TGTGCCAGCAGTGTAGAGGGCCCCTCCACAGATACGCAGTATTTT,CASSVEGPSTDTQYF
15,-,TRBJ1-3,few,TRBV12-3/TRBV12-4,TGTGCCAGCAGTCTTTGGACAGTCTCTGGAAACACCATATATTTT,CASSLWTVSGNTIYF
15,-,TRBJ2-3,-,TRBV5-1,TGCGCCAGCAGCTCTTCGGGGCCCTACACAGATACGCAGTATTTT,CASSSSGPYTDTQYF
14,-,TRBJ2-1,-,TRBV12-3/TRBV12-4,TGTGCCAGCAGTTTGGGCTACTTTAACAATGAGCAGTTCTTC,CASSLGYFNNEQFF
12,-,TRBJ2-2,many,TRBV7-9,TGTGCCAGCAAAACCATGACCGGGGAGCTGTTTTTT,CASKTMTGELFF
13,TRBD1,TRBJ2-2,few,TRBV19,TGTGCCAGTAGAAGACAGGGGGCCGGGGAGCTGTTTTTT,CASRRQGAGELFF
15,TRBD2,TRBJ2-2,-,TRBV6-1,TGTGCCAGCAGTACAATAGCGGGGGGGCCCGGGGAGCTGTTTTTT,CASSTIAGGPGELFF
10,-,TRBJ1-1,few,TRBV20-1,TGCAGTGCTAGAGATCTCGGAGCTTTCTTT,CSARDLGAFF
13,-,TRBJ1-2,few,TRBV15,TGTGCCACCAGCAGAGACCGGCCCGGAGGCTACACCTTC,CATSRDRPGGYTF
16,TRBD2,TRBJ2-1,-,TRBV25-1,TGTGCCTCAAGTCCCTTAGCGGGGGGGGGCTACAATGAGCAGTTCTTC,CASSPLAGGGYNEQFF
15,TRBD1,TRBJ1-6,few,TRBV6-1,TGTGCCAGCAGGACAGGGAGCTCCTATAATTCACCCCTCCACTTT,CASRTGSSYNSPLHF
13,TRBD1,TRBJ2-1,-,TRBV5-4,TGTGCCAGCAGCGTGGACAGGGATGATGAGCAGTTCTTC,CASSVDRDDEQFF
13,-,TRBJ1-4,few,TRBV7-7,TGTGCTAGCAGCCGGGACCTAGGGGAAAAACTGTTTTTT,CASSRDLGEKLFF
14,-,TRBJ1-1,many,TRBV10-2,TGCGCCAGCAGTGAGACACAATCGAACACTGAAGCTTTCTTT,CASSETQSNTEAFF
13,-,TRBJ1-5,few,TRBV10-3,TGTGCCATTGGGACAAGAAAAGATCAGCCCCAGCATTTT,CAIGTRKDQPQHF
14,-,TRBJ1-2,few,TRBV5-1,TGCGCCAGCAGCTCCGGTCTGACTAGCTATGGCTACACCTTC,CASSSGLTSYGYTF
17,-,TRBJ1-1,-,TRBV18,TGTGCCAGCTCACAAAATTCACTCGGGGGAAGGAACACTGAAGCTTTCTTT,CASSQNSLGGRNTEAFF
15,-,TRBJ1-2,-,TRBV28,TGTGCCAGCGGGACGAGGGGCCAAGCTAACTATGGCTACACCTTC,CASGTRGQANYGYTF